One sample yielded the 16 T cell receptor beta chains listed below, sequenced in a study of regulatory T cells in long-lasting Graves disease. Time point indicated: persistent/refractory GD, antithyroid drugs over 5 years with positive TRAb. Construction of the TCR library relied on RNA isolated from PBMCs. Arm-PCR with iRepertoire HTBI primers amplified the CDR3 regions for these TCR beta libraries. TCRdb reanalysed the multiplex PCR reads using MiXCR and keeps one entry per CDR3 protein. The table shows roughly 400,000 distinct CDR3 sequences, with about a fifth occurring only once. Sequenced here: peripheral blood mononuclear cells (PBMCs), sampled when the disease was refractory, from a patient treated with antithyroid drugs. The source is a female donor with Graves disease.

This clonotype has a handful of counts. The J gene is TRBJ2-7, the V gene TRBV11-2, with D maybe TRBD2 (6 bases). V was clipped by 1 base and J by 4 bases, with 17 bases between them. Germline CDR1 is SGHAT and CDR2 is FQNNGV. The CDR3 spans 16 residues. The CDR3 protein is CASSLAPGLDIYEQYF. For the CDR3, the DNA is TGTGCCAGCAGCTTAGCGCCGGGACTTGACATTTACGAGCAGTACTTC.

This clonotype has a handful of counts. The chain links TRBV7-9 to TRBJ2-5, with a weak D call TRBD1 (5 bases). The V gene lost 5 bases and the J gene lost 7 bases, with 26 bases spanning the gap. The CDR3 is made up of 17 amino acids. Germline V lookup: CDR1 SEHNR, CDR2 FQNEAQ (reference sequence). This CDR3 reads CASSHSWGGPVPGTQYF. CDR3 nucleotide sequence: TGTGCCAGCAGCCACTCTTGGGGCGGCCCGGTTCCTGGGACCCAGTACTTC.

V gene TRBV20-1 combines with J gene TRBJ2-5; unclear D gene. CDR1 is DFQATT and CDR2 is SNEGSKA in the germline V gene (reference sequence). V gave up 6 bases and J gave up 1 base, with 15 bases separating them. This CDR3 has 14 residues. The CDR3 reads CSAFRWASQETQYF. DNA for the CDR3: TGCAGTGCCTTCCGATGGGCTTCCCAAGAGACCCAGTACTTC.

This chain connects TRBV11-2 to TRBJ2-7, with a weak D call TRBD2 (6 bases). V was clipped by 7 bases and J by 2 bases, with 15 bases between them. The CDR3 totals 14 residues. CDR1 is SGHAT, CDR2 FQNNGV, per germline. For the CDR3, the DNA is TGTGCCAGCATTATTGGGCCGGGGGCCTACGAGCAGTACTTC. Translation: CASIIGPGAYEQYF.

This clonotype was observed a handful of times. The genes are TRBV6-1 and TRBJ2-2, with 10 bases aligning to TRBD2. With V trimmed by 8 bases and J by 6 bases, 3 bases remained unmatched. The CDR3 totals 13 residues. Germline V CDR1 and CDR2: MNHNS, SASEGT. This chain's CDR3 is CASGTSEAGELFF. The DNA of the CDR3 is TGTGCCAGCGGGACTAGCGAAGCCGGGGAGCTGTTTTTT.

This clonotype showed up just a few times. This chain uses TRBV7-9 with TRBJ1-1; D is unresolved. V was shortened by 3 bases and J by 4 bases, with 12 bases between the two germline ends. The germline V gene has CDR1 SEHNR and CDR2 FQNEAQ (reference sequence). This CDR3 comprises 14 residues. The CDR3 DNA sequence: TGTGCCAGCAGCTTTGGAAGACTAGGCACTGAAGCTTTCTTT. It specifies CASSFGRLGTEAFF.

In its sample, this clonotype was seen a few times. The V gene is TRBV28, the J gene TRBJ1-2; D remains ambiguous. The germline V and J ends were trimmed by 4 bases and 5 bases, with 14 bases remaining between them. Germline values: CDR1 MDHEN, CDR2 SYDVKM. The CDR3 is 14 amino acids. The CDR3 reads CASSSGRLGYGYTF. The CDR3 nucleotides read TGTGCCAGCAGTTCCGGTCGGCTGGGGTATGGCTACACCTTC.

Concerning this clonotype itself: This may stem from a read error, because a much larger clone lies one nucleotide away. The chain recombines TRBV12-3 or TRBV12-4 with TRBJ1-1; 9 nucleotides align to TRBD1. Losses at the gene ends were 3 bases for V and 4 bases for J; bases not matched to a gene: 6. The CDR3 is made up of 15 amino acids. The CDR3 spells CASSLSTGGITEAFF. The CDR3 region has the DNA TGTGCCAGCAGTTTGTCGACAGGGGGGATCACTGAAGCTTTCTTT.

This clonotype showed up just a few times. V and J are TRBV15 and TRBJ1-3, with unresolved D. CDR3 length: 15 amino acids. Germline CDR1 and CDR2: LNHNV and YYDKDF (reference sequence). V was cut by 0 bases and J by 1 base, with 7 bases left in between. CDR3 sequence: CATSRDLGSGNTIYF. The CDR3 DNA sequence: TGTGCCACCAGCAGAGATCTCGGGTCTGGAAACACCATATATTTT.

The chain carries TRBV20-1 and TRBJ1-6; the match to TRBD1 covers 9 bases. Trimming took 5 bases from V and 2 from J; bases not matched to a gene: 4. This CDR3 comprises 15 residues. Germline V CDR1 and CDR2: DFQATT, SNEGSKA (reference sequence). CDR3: CSASRTGAYNSPLHF. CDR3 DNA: TGCAGTGCTTCAAGGACAGGGGCCTATAATTCACCCCTCCACTTT.

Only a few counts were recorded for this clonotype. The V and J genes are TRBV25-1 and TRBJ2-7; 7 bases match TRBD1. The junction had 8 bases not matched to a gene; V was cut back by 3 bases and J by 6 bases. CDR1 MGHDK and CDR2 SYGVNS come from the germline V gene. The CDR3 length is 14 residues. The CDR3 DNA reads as TGTGCCAGCAGTGAGGGGACAGCCCTTCGCGAGCAGTACTTC. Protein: CASSEGTALREQYF.

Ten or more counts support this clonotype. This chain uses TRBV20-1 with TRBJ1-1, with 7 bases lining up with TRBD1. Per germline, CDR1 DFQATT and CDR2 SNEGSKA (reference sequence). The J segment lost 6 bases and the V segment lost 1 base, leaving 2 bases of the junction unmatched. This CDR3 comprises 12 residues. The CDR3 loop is CSARGTGSEAFF. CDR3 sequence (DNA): TGCAGTGCTAGAGGGACAGGTTCTGAAGCTTTCTTT.

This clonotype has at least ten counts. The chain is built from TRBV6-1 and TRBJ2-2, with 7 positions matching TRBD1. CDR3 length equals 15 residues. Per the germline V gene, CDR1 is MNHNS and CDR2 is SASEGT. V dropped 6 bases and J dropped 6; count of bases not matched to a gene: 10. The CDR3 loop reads CASREYRGSAGELFF. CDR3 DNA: TGTGCCAGCAGGGAATACAGGGGTTCCGCCGGGGAGCTGTTTTTT.

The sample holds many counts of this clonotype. CDR3 sequence reads: CASSYSRGVGAGELFF. The DNA of the CDR3 is TGTGCCAGCAGTTATAGTCGCGGAGTGGGCGCCGGGGAGCTGTTTTTT. The chain carries TRBV12-3 or TRBV12-4 and TRBJ2-2; D gene unclear. Between the trimmed V and J ends, which lost 4 bases and 6 bases, there was a span of 18 bases. The CDR3 runs to 16 residues.

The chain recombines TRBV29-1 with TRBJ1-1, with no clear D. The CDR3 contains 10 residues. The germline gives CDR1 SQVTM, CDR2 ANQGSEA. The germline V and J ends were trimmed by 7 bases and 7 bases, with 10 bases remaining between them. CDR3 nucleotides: TGCAGCGCTCTAGGTGGTGAAGCTTTCTTT. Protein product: CSALGGEAFF.

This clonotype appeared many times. The CDR3 loop reads CASNPRDGNQPQHF. Here the CDR3 DNA reads TGTGCCAGCAACCCCAGGGACGGCAATCAGCCCCAGCATTTT. This sequence joins TRBV6-1 and TRBJ1-5; perhaps TRBD1 as D (5 bases). The V gene lost 7 bases and the J gene lost 2 bases, with 12 bases spanning the gap. Germline V CDR1 and CDR2: MNHNS, SASEGT. The CDR3 length is 14 residues.